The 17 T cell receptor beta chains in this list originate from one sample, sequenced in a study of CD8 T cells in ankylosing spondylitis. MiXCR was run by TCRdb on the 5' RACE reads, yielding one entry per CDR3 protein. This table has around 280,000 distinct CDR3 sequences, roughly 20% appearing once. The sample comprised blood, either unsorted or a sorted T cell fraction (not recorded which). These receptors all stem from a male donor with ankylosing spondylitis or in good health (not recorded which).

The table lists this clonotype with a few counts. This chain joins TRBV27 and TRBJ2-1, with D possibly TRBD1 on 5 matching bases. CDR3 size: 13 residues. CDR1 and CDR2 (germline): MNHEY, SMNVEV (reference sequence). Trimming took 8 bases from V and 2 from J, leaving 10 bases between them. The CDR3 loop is CASRPTAYNEQFF. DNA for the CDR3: TGTGCCAGCCGTCCGACAGCCTACAATGAGCAGTTCTTC.

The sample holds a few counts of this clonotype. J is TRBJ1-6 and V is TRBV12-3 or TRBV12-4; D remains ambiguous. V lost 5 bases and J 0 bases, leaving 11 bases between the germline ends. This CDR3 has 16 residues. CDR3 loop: CASSPTWSSYNSPLHF. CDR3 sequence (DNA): TGTGCCAGCAGTCCGACCTGGAGCTCCTATAATTCACCCCTCCACTTT.

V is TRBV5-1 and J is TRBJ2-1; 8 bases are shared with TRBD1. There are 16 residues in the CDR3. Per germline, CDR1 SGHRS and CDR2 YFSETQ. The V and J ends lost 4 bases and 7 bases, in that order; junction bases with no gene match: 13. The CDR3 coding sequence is TGCGCCAGCAGCCTGCCCGCCGGGACAGGACCTAATGAGCAGTTCTTC. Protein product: CASSLPAGTGPNEQFF.

The CDR3 DNA follows: TGCAGTGCTAGGGACGATGGACAGGGTTCGCCCTACGAGCAGTACGTC. Amino acids: CSARDDGQGSPYEQYV. V usage is TRBV20-1 and J usage is TRBJ2-7; TRBD1 aligns across 8 bases. Germline V lookup: CDR1 DFQATT, CDR2 SNEGSKA (reference sequence). The CDR3 runs 16 residues. V lost 3 bases to trimming and J lost 2 bases; unmatched junction nucleotides: 12.

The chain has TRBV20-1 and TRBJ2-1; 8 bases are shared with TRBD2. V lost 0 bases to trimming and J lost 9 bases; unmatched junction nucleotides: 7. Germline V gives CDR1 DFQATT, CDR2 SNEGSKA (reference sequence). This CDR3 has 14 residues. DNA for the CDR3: TGCAGTGCTAGAGATCCCAGCGGGGGACCTGAGCAGTTCTTC. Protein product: CSARDPSGGPEQFF.

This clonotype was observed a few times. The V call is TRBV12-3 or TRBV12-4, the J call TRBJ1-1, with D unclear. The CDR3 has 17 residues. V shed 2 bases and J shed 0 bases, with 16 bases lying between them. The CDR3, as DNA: TGTGCCAGCAGTTTAAACGTGAGGGTCGCGATGAACACTGAAGCTTTCTTT. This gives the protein CASSLNVRVAMNTEAFF.

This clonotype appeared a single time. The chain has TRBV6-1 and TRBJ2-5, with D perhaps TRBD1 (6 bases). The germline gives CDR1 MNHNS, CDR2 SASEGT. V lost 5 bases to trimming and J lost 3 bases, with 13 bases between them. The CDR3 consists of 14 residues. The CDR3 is CASSPQDRKETQYF. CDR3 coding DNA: TGTGCCAGCAGTCCTCAGGACAGAAAAGAGACCCAGTACTTC.

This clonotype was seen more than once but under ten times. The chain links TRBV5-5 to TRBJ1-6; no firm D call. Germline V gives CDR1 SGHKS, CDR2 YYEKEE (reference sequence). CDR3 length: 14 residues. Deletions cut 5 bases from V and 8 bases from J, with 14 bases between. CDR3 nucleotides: TGTGCCAGCAGTCGAGGGATTCTGGATTCACCCCTCCACTTT. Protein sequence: CASSRGILDSPLHF. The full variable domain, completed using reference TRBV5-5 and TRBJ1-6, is DAGVTQSPTHLIKTRGQQVTLRCSPISGHKSVSWYQQVLGQGPQFIFQYYEKEERGRGNFPDRFSARQFPNYSSELNVNALLLGDSALYLCASSRGILDSPLHFGNGTRLTVT.

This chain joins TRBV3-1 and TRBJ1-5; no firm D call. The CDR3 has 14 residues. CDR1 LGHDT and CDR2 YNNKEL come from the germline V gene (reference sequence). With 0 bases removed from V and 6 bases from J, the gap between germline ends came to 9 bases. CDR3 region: CASSQDRAVQPQHF. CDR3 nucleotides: TGTGCCAGCAGCCAAGATCGTGCGGTTCAGCCCCAGCATTTT.

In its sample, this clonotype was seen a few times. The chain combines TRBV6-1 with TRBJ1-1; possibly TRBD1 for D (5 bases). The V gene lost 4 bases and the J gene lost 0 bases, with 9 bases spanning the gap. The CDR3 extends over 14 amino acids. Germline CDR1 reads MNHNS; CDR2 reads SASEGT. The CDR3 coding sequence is TGTGCCAGCAGTGGAAGGGGCGTGAACACTGAAGCTTTCTTT. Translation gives CASSGRGVNTEAFF.

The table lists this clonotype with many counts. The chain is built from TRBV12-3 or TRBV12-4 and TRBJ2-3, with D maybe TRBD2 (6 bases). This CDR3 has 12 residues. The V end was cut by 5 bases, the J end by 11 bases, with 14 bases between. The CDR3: CASSGGSIGQYF. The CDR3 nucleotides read TGTGCCAGCAGTGGGGGGAGCATAGGGCAGTATTTT.

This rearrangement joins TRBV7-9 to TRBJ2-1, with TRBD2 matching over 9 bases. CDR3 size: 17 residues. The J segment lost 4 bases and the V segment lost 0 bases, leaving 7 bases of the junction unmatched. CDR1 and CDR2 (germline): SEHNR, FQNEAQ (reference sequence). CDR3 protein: CASSLARASGEYNEQFF. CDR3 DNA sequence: TGTGCCAGCAGCTTAGCACGGGCTAGCGGGGAATACAATGAGCAGTTCTTC.

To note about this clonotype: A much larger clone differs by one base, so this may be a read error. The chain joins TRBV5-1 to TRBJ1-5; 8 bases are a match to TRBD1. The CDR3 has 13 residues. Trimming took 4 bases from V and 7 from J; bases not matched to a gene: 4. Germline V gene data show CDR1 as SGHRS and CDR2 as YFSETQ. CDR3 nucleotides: TGCGCCAGCAGCCCGTCAGGGGGCCAGCCCCAGCATTTT. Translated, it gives CASSPSGGQPQHF.

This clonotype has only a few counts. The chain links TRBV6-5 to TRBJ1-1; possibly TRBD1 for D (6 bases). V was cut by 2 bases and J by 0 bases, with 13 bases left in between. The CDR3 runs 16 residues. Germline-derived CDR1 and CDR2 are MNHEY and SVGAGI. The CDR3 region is CASSYTRGWVNTEAFF. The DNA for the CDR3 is TGTGCCAGCAGTTACACGAGGGGGTGGGTGAACACTGAAGCTTTCTTT.

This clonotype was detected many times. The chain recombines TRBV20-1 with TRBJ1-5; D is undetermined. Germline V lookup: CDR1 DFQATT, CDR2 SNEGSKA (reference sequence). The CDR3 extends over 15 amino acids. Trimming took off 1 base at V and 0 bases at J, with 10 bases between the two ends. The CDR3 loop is CSARVGDYSNQPQHF. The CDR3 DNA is TGCAGTGCTAGAGTCGGGGATTATAGCAATCAGCCCCAGCATTTT.

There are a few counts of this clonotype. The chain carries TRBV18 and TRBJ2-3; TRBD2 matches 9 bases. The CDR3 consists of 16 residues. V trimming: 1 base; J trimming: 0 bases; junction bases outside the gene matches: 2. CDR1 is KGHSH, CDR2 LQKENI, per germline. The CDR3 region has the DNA TGTGCCAGCTCACCACGACTAGCGGAGAGCACAGATACGCAGTATTTT. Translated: CASSPRLAESTDTQYF.

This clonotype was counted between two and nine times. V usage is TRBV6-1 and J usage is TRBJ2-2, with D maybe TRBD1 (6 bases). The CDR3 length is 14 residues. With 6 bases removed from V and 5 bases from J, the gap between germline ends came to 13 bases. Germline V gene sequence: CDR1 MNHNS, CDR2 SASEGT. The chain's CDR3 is CASRRTGFTGELFF. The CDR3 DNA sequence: TGTGCCAGCAGAAGAACAGGGTTTACCGGGGAGCTGTTTTTT.